The 20 T cell receptor beta chains listed next were all sequenced from one sample in a study of cytomegalovirus exposure and HLA in healthy donors. PCR employed 60 Vbeta and 13 Jbeta primers. TCRdb's table, derived via immunoSEQ multiplex PCR, lists solely in-frame clones and lacks some. The data contain roughly 200,000 clones, 76% of them singletons. The specimen was PBMCs. These receptors were obtained from a man aged 18-30 years in good health and CMV-seronegative.

V is TRBV15 and J is TRBJ1-4; D gene ambiguous. CDR1 LNHNV and CDR2 YYDKDF come from the germline V gene (reference sequence). V was pared by 3 bases and J by 8 bases, with 22 bases between. This CDR3 contains 17 residues. This CDR3 is CATSSAFFPGSGEKLFF. In DNA form, the CDR3 reads TGTGCCACCAGCAGCGCTTTTTTCCCGGGGAGTGGGGAAAAACTGTTTTTT.

The chain links TRBV9 to TRBJ1-2; possibly TRBD1 for D (6 bases). Trimming left V 7 bases short and J 5 bases short, with 15 bases between. Looked up from germline, CDR1 is SGDLS and CDR2 is YYNGEE. The CDR3 consists of 13 residues. The CDR3 loop is CASGIQGAYGYTF. In DNA, the CDR3 is TGTGCCAGCGGTATACAGGGAGCTTATGGCTACACCTTC.

This chain joins TRBV7-9 and TRBJ1-5; D unclear. The V and J ends lost 5 bases and 5 bases respectively, with 10 bases between them. The germline CDR1 and CDR2 sequences are SEHNR and FQNEAQ (reference sequence). The CDR3 consists of 13 residues. The DNA for the CDR3 is TGTGCCAGCAGCAGCTCGGACTATCAGCCCCAGCATTTT. Translation gives CASSSSDYQPQHF.

V gene TRBV5-1 combines with J gene TRBJ2-7, with 10 nucleotides matching TRBD2. J was trimmed by 6 bases and V by 2 bases; bases with no gene match: 14. This CDR3 contains 17 residues. Germline-derived CDR1 and CDR2 are SGHRS and YFSETQ. CDR3 DNA sequence: TGCGCCAGCAGCTTCGGGACTAGCGATAGCCCACCCCTCGAGCAGTACTTC. The encoded protein is CASSFGTSDSPPLEQYF.

V gene TRBV28 combines with J gene TRBJ2-3; 7 bases map to TRBD1. The germline V gene has CDR1 MDHEN and CDR2 SYDVKM. The J segment lost 4 bases and the V segment lost 6 bases, leaving 13 bases of the junction unmatched. The length of the CDR3 is 16 residues. CDR3 residues: CASSSYRGDVADTQYF. CDR3 in DNA: TGTGCCAGCAGCTCCTACAGGGGCGATGTCGCAGATACGCAGTATTTT.

In nucleotides, the CDR3 is TGCGCCAGCAGTTTTGGACAGGGCAGGGAGACCCAGTACTTC. This encodes CASSFGQGRETQYF. The V call is TRBV5-1, the J call TRBJ2-5; TRBD1 matches 8 bases. The CDR3 is made up of 14 amino acids. The germline V gene has CDR1 SGHRS and CDR2 YFSETQ. The trim removed 5 bases at V and 5 bases at J, leaving 8 bases unmatched.

DNA for the CDR3: TGTGCCAGCAGTCCCGGGACAGCTTTAAATGAAAAACTGTTTTTT. Translated: CASSPGTALNEKLFF. The gene calls are TRBV28 and TRBJ1-4; 7 bases are a match to TRBD1. Germline V CDR1 and CDR2: MDHEN, SYDVKM. The CDR3 is 15 residues long. V lost 5 bases and J lost 5; bases outside the gene matches: 8.

The chain is built from TRBV5-1 and TRBJ1-3; a possible D gene is TRBD1 (5 bases). Looked up from germline, CDR1 is SGHRS and CDR2 is YFSETQ. This CDR3 has 16 residues. The V gene lost 1 base and the J gene lost 0 bases, with 11 bases spanning the gap. CDR3 in DNA: TGCGCCAGCAGCTTGAAGGGGCAATCCTCTGGAAACACCATATATTTT. Residues: CASSLKGQSSGNTIYF.

The chain carries TRBV27 and TRBJ2-7; TRBD2 agrees at 7 bases. Losses at the gene ends were 6 bases for V and 2 bases for J; bases not matched to a gene: 7. CDR1 and CDR2 from the germline V gene are MNHEY and SMNVEV (reference sequence). There are 14 residues in the CDR3. The CDR3 protein is CASRISSGPYEQYF. The CDR3, as DNA: TGTGCCAGCAGGATATCTAGCGGCCCCTACGAGCAGTACTTC.

CDR3 nucleotide sequence: TGTGCCAGCAGCGGGGGACAGGGGTTTAATTCACCCCTCCACTTT. Amino acids: CASSGGQGFNSPLHF. The V and J genes are TRBV11-2 and TRBJ1-6; 10 bases are a match to TRBD1. The CDR3 contains 15 residues. The V gene end was trimmed by 5 bases and the J gene end by 6 bases; junction bases not matched to a gene: 4. Germline V CDR1 and CDR2: SGHAT, FQNNGV.

Worth noting for this clone: The junction does not match germline at one end; this may be a read error. The chain has TRBV28 and TRBJ2-5, with D possibly matching TRBD2 (6 bases). The V gene's germline CDR1 is MDHEN and CDR2 SYDVKM. CDR3 length: 16 residues. CDR3 in DNA: TGTGCCACCGGAGGCGACGGGGCAATAGCGGCCGCATTTGGGGACTTC. Translated: CATGGDGAIAAAFGDF.

The CDR3 nucleotides are TGTGCCAGCAGTTACAGCGGCCCCCCCTATGGCTACACCTTC. Its protein product is CASSYSGPPYGYTF. This chain joins TRBV6-6 and TRBJ1-2; D is undetermined. V lost 2 bases to trimming and J lost 4 bases, with 11 bases between them. CDR3 length: 14 residues. Germline V gives CDR1 MNHNY, CDR2 SVGAGI (reference sequence).

This rearrangement joins TRBV5-1 to TRBJ1-2, with 9 bases that match TRBD1. The germline gives CDR1 SGHRS, CDR2 YFSETQ. With 3 bases clipped from V and 6 bases from J, the junction kept 9 bases outside the gene matches. The CDR3 has 15 residues. The CDR3 DNA sequence: TGCGCCAGCAGCTCCCCGGGACAGGGATTTAATGGCTACACCTTC. Translating gives CASSSPGQGFNGYTF. Combining the CDR3 with reference TRBV5-1 and TRBJ1-2 gives the whole variable domain KAGVTQTPRYLIKTRGQQVTLSCSPISGHRSVSWYQQTPGQGLQFLFEYFSETQRNKGNFPGRFSGRQFSNSRSEMNVSTLELGDSALYLCASSSPGQGFNGYTFGSGTRLTVV.

The sample holds a few counts of this clone. This sequence joins TRBV14 and TRBJ2-3; weak D call: TRBD2 (5 bases). Trimming took 0 bases from V and 1 from J, leaving 11 bases between them. Per germline, CDR1 SGHDN and CDR2 FVKESK. The CDR3 length is 16 residues. The CDR3 loop is CASSQETSAGTDTQYF. Written as DNA, the CDR3 is TGTGCCAGCAGCCAAGAGACTTCAGCGGGCACAGATACGCAGTATTTT.

The CDR3 is CASSEVIAADTQYF. Written as DNA, the CDR3 is TGTGCCAGCAGTGAAGTAATTGCGGCAGATACGCAGTATTTT. The V gene is TRBV2, the J gene TRBJ2-3; D not certain. Germline-derived CDR1 and CDR2 are SNHLY and FYNNEI. V was shortened by 1 base and J by 4 bases, with 9 bases between the two germline ends. The CDR3 covers 14 residues.

The table lists this clone with a count of one. V usage is TRBV11-2 and J usage is TRBJ2-3; D is perhaps TRBD2 (5 bases). The CDR3 consists of 14 residues. V was shortened by 5 bases and J by 9 bases, with 18 bases between the two germline ends. Germline CDR1 is SGHAT and CDR2 is FQNNGV. Here the CDR3 reads CASSPRVGGSTQYF. The DNA for the CDR3 is TGTGCCAGCAGCCCGAGGGTGGGTGGGTCCACGCAGTATTTT.

This clone was counted only a few times. The chain recombines TRBV6-5 with TRBJ1-3; D is uncertain. V gave up 4 bases and J gave up 0 bases, with 10 bases separating them. The CDR3 is made up of 15 amino acids. Germline V gene sequence: CDR1 MNHEY, CDR2 SVGAGI. The DNA for the CDR3 is TGTGCCAGCAGTTTCTCCCCGTACTCTGGAAACACCATATATTTT. Translating gives CASSFSPYSGNTIYF.

V gene TRBV23-1 combines with J gene TRBJ2-4; D might be TRBD1 (6 bases). TRBV23-1 is designated an ORF whose function remains uncertain. The CDR3 is 17 amino acids. The germline V and J ends were trimmed by 0 bases and 7 bases, with 19 bases remaining between them. The CDR3 reads CASSQSPGDTGENIQYF. CDR3 DNA sequence: TGCGCCAGCAGTCAATCGCCCGGGGACACCGGGGAGAACATTCAGTACTTC.

This chain joins TRBV7-2 and TRBJ2-2; possible D gene TRBD2, 7 bases. V lost 7 bases, J lost 5 bases, and 20 bases lay in between. The germline V gene has CDR1 SGHTA and CDR2 FQGNSA. The CDR3 runs 16 residues. The CDR3 spells CASTPWRGGPTGELFF. Written as DNA, the CDR3 is TGTGCCAGCACCCCGTGGAGGGGGGGACCAACCGGGGAGCTGTTTTTT. Drawing the rest from reference TRBV7-2 and TRBJ2-2, the complete variable domain is GAGVSQSPSNKVTEKGKDVELRCDPISGHTALYWYRQSLGQGLEFLIYFQGNSAPDKSGLPSDRFSAERTGGSVSTLTIQRTQQEDSAVYLCASTPWRGGPTGELFFGEGSRLTVL.

V and J are TRBV9 and TRBJ2-2; D not certain. This CDR3 is built from 14 residues. Trimming took off 6 bases at V and 3 bases at J, with 12 bases between the two ends. In germline, CDR1 is SGDLS, CDR2 YYNGEE. The CDR3 nucleotides read TGTGCCAGCAAAAAACTGGTGGACACCGGGGAGCTGTTTTTT. This translates into CASKKLVDTGELFF.